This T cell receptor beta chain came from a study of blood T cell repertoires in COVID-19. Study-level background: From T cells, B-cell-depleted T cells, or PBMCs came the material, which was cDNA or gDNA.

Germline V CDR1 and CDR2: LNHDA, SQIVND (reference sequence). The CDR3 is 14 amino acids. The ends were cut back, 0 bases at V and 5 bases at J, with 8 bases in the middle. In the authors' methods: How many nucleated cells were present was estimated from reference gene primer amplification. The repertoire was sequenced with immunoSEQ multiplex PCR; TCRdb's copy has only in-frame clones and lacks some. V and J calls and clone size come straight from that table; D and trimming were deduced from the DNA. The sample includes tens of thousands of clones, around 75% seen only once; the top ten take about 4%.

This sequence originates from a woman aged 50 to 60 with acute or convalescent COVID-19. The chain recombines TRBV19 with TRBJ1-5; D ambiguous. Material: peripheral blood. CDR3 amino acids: CASSIDLSDQPQHF. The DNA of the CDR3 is TGTGCCAGTAGTATAGATCTAAGCGATCAGCCCCAGCATTTT.